Listed below are T cell receptor beta chains from one sample, sequenced in a study of technical replicates of blood from a handful of donors. The protocol was immunoSEQ multiplex PCR, while the TCRdb copy is restricted to in-frame clones and leaves out a portion. The data hold tens of thousands of clones, with 75% to 95% observed a single time. Sample: T cells isolated from PBMCs. The receptors were gathered from a human donor in good health. Some clones in this sample may be carry-over from other donors' samples. The CDR3 runs from the conserved cysteine through the conserved F or W. A D gene is named only where the DNA matches it firmly. Size is stated for part of the rows, as once, few or many counts, or as a class when the clone is expanded.

v_call	clone_size	d_call	j_call	cdr3_aa	cdr3_nt
TRBV7-3	NA	NA	TRBJ2-1	CASSTRQGNRNEQFF	TGTGCCAGCAGCACTCGCCAGGGAAACAGGAATGAGCAGTTCTTC
TRBV27	NA	TRBD2	TRBJ2-5	CASSLRLAGGETQYF	TGTGCCAGCAGTCTGCGACTAGCGGGAGGAGAGACCCAGTACTTC
TRBV2	NA	NA	TRBJ2-7	CASSFQTDIYEQYF	TGTGCCAGCAGTTTCCAGACAGATATCTACGAGCAGTACTTC
TRBV6-5	once	NA	TRBJ2-2	CASRAARDWSGELFF	TGTGCCAGCAGGGCCGCCCGGGACTGGTCCGGGGAGCTGTTTTTT
TRBV6-6	NA	TRBD2	TRBJ2-1	CASSGGASSYNEQFF	TGTGCCAGCTCGGGGGGAGCCAGCTCCTACAATGAGCAGTTCTTC
TRBV18	NA	NA	TRBJ2-3	CASSPAAQSTDTQYF	TGTGCCAGCTCTCCAGCGGCCCAAAGCACAGATACGCAGTATTTT
TRBV6-5	NA	TRBD2	TRBJ2-7	CASSSSGIYEQYF	TGTGCCAGCAGCTCTAGCGGGATCTACGAGCAGTACTTC
TRBV11-3	NA	TRBD1	TRBJ1-1	CASSFGTVNTEAFF	TGTGCCAGCAGCTTTGGGACAGTAAACACTGAAGCTTTCTTT
TRBV7-6	NA	NA	TRBJ2-3	CASSAGGEADTQYF	TGTGCCAGCAGCGCCGGGGGAGAAGCAGATACGCAGTATTTT
TRBV5-1	NA	NA	TRBJ2-7	CASSFPGQSYEQYF	TGCGCCAGCAGCTTCCCCGGACAGAGTTACGAGCAGTACTTC
TRBV29-1	NA	NA	TRBJ1-5	CSVETEANQPQHF	TGCAGCGTCGAGACAGAAGCTAATCAGCCCCAGCATTTT
TRBV27	once	TRBD2	TRBJ2-7	CASSPSLAETYEQYF	TGTGCCAGCAGTCCCTCCCTAGCGGAAACCTACGAGCAGTACTTC
TRBV5-6	few	NA	TRBJ1-1	CASSLSLGREAFF	TGTGCCAGCAGCTTGTCGTTAGGTCGGGAGGCTTTCTTT
TRBV5-1	NA	TRBD2	TRBJ2-3	CASSSSGRPSDTQYF	TGCGCCAGCAGTTCAAGCGGGAGACCCTCAGATACGCAGTATTTT
TRBV9	NA	TRBD2	TRBJ2-6	CASSVGSLTSGRRSGANVLTF	TGTGCCAGCAGCGTAGGATCCCTTACTAGCGGGAGGAGATCTGGGGCCAACGTCCTGACTTTC
TRBV7-9	NA	TRBD2	TRBJ2-5	CASSLTSGQETQYF	TGTGCCAGCTCCCTGACTAGCGGGCAAGAGACCCAGTACTTC
TRBV19	NA	NA	TRBJ1-2	CASSKAGYINYGYTF	TGTGCCAGTAGTAAGGCAGGGTATATTAACTATGGCTACACCTTC
TRBV9	NA	NA	TRBJ2-7	CASSVLRGGGEQYF	TGTGCCAGCAGCGTACTCAGGGGAGGGGGCGAGCAGTACTTC
TRBV6-6	NA	TRBD1	TRBJ2-2	CASSWGTGRGTGELFF	TGTGCCAGCAGTTGGGGGACAGGCCGGGGCACCGGGGAGCTGTTTTTT
TRBV4-3	NA	TRBD1	TRBJ2-1	CASSQVGQGAFSSSYNEQFF	TGCGCCAGCAGCCAAGTCGGACAGGGGGCCTTCTCTAGCTCCTACAATGAGCAGTTCTTC
TRBV6-5	NA	NA	TRBJ1-6	CASREPASPLHF	TGTGCCAGCAGAGAGCCCGCTTCACCCCTCCACTTT
TRBV30	NA	NA	TRBJ2-1	CAWSRLLSAGNEQFF	TGTGCCTGGAGCCGCCTACTATCAGCGGGCAATGAGCAGTTCTTC
TRBV27	NA	TRBD2	TRBJ2-7	CASSLFRLAGGEQYF	TGTGCCAGCAGTTTGTTCCGGCTAGCGGGAGGGGAGCAGTACTTC
TRBV7-6	NA	TRBD2	TRBJ2-3	CASSSPRAGTSPGEITDTQYF	TGTGCCAGCAGCTCCCCTCGAGCCGGGACTAGCCCAGGAGAGATCACAGATACGCAGTATTTT
TRBV15	NA	TRBD1	TRBJ2-5	CATSQGQNQETQYF	TGTGCCACCTCCCAGGGACAGAACCAAGAGACCCAGTACTTC
TRBV7-2	NA	NA	TRBJ2-7	CASSFYSGPGYEQYF	TGTGCCAGCAGCTTCTATAGCGGACCTGGCTACGAGCAGTACTTC
TRBV7-7	once	NA	TRBJ2-7	CASSPNPSYEQYF	TGTGCTAGCAGCCCAAATCCATCCTACGAGCAGTACTTC
TRBV2	NA	NA	TRBJ2-1	CASEPGWNEQFF	TGTGCCAGCGAACCGGGATGGAATGAGCAGTTCTTC
TRBV28	NA	NA	TRBJ2-7	CASSPGRSAHEQYF	TGTGCCAGCAGTCCAGGGCGCAGTGCCCACGAGCAGTACTTC
TRBV4-1	few	NA	TRBJ2-2	CASKSVWGQRNTGELFF	TGCGCCAGCAAGTCCGTCTGGGGCCAGAGGAACACCGGGGAGCTGTTTTTT
TRBV9	NA	TRBD2	TRBJ2-7	CASSVGSGSINEQYF	TGTGCCAGCAGCGTAGGTAGCGGGAGTATCAACGAGCAGTACTTC
TRBV9	NA	TRBD2	TRBJ2-1	CASSGGRSGGEQFF	TGTGCCAGCAGCGGAGGACGATCGGGGGGTGAGCAGTTCTTC
TRBV27	NA	NA	TRBJ1-2	CASSSASFGQLNYGYTF	TGTGCCAGCAGTTCCGCGTCCTTTGGACAGCTTAACTATGGCTACACCTTC
TRBV5-1	once	NA	TRBJ1-1	CASSPRGGNTEAFF	TGCGCCAGCAGTCCCAGGGGCGGGAACACTGAAGCTTTCTTT
TRBV27	NA	TRBD1	TRBJ2-7	CASSVTGASSYEQYF	TGTGCCAGCAGTGTAACAGGGGCAAGCTCCTACGAGCAGTACTTC
TRBV11-2	NA	NA	TRBJ2-1	CASSLDRDEQFF	TGTGCCAGCAGCTTAGACAGGGATGAGCAGTTCTTC
TRBV13	NA	TRBD2	TRBJ2-1	CASSSLGASGNNEQFF	TGTGCCAGCAGCTCATTAGGGGCTAGCGGAAACAATGAGCAGTTCTTC
TRBV2	NA	TRBD2	TRBJ2-7	CASSEGLAANYEQYF	TGTGCCAGCAGTGAAGGACTAGCGGCTAACTACGAGCAGTACTTC
TRBV30	few	TRBD1	TRBJ1-5	CAWGRQGDQPQHF	TGTGCCTGGGGCCGACAGGGGGACCAGCCCCAGCATTTT
TRBV9	NA	NA	TRBJ2-1	CASSGTGTPYNEQFF	TGTGCCAGCAGCGGCACCGGGACTCCCTACAATGAGCAGTTCTTC
TRBV10-3	NA	NA	TRBJ2-7	CAISETRDYEQYF	TGTGCCATCAGTGAGACTAGGGACTACGAGCAGTACTTC
TRBV21-1	NA	NA	TRBJ2-7	CASSARTSGENEQYF	TGTGCCAGCAGCGCACGGACTAGCGGGGAAAACGAGCAGTACTTC
TRBV5-6	NA	NA	TRBJ2-3	CASSLAPGYTDTQYF	TGTGCCAGCAGCTTGGCGCCGGGGTACACAGATACGCAGTATTTT
TRBV27	NA	TRBD1	TRBJ1-1	CASRETGPVNTEAFF	TGTGCCAGCCGAGAGACAGGGCCCGTTAACACTGAAGCTTTCTTT
TRBV7-9	NA	TRBD1	TRBJ1-1	CASSSYRGPNTEAFF	TGTGCCAGCAGCTCCTACAGGGGCCCGAACACTGAAGCTTTCTTT
TRBV27	NA	NA	TRBJ1-2	CASSSSPLIYGYTF	TGTGCCAGCAGTTCCTCCCCACTAATCTATGGCTACACCTTC
TRBV11-2	NA	NA	TRBJ2-1	CASSSGGYSEQFF	TGTGCCAGCAGCTCAGGAGGGTATAGTGAGCAGTTCTTC
TRBV9	NA	NA	TRBJ1-3	CASSQAGNSGNTIYF	TGTGCCAGCAGCCAGGCAGGCAACTCTGGAAACACCATATATTTT
TRBV5-8	NA	NA	TRBJ2-2	CASARASALVGELFF	TGTGCCAGCGCTAGAGCATCAGCATTGGTAGGGGAGCTGTTTTTT
TRBV7-2	NA	TRBD1	TRBJ1-5	CASSLVGGQGGNQPQHF	TGTGCCAGCAGCTTAGTGGGGGGACAGGGAGGTAATCAGCCCCAGCATTTT
TRBV19	NA	TRBD2	TRBJ2-1	CASTQRGAKYEQFF	TGTGCCAGTACCCAGCGGGGGGCGAAATATGAGCAGTTCTTC
TRBV5-1	once	NA	TRBJ2-3	CASSLDGRSDTQYF	TGCGCCAGCAGCTTGGACGGGAGATCAGATACGCAGTATTTT
TRBV18	few	NA	TRBJ1-1	CASSLGTVNTEAFF	TGTGCCAGCTCACTAGGGACTGTGAACACTGAAGCTTTCTTT
TRBV18	NA	TRBD2	TRBJ2-2	CASSPILAGHTGELFF	TGTGCCAGCTCACCAATACTAGCGGGACACACCGGGGAGCTGTTTTTT
TRBV11-3	NA	NA	TRBJ2-3	CASSLGGGRDTQYF	TGTGCCAGCAGCTTAGGGGGAGGCAGGGATACGCAGTATTTT
TRBV30	NA	NA	TRBJ1-2	CAWSVRQGFGYTF	TGTGCCTGGAGTGTACGGCAGGGATTTGGCTACACCTTC
TRBV6-1	NA	NA	TRBJ1-2	CASSAKALYGYTF	TGTGCCAGCAGTGCGAAAGCTCTCTATGGCTACACCTTC
TRBV2	NA	NA	TRBJ2-7	CASIGLRASNEQYF	TGTGCCAGCATTGGTTTGCGGGCCAGTAACGAGCAGTACTTC
TRBV28	NA	TRBD1	TRBJ2-5	CASSPPYRGRETQYF	TGTGCCAGCAGTCCGCCGTACAGGGGGCGAGAGACCCAGTACTTC
TRBV7-8	NA	TRBD2	TRBJ2-1	CASSLGLAAYEQFF	TGTGCCAGCAGCTTAGGACTAGCGGCCTATGAGCAGTTCTTC